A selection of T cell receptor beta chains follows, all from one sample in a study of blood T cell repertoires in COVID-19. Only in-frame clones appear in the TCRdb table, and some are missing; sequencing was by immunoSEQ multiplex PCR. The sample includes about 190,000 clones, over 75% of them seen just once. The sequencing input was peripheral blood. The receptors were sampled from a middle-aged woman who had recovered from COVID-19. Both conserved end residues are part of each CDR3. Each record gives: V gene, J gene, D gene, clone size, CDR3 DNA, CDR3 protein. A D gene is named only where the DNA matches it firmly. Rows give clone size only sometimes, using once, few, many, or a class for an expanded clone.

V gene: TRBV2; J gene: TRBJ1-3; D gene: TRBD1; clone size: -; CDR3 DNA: TGTGCCAGCAGTCGTACCGGGACAGGGAAAAACACCATATATTTT; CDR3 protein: CASSRTGTGKNTIYF
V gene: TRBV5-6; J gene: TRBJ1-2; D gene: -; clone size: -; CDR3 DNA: TGTGCCAGCAGCTTGGTCACAGGGTTTAACTATGGCTACACCTTC; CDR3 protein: CASSLVTGFNYGYTF
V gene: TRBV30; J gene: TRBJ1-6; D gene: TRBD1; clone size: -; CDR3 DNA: TGTGCCTGGAGTGCCGACAGGGGGAACGATAATTCACCCCTCCACTTT; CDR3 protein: CAWSADRGNDNSPLHF
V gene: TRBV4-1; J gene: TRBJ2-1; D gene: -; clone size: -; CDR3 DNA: TGCGCCAGCAGCCAAGATCGCGCCGGCAATGAGCAGTTCTTC; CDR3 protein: CASSQDRAGNEQFF
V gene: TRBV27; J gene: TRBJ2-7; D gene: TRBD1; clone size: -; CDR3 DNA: TGTGCCAGCAGTCGACTACCGGGACAGGGGGTTTACGAGCAGTACTTC; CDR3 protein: CASSRLPGQGVYEQYF
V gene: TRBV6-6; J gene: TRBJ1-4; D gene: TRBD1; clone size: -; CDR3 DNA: TGTGCCAGCAGGGACAGGAGTCAGAATGAAAAACTGTTTTTT; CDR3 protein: CASRDRSQNEKLFF
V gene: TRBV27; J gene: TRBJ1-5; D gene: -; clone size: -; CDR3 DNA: TGTGCCAGCCGTGGGGAGTCCTATAGCAATCAGCCCCAGCATTTT; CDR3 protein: CASRGESYSNQPQHF
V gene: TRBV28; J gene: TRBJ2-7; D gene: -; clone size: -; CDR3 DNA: TGTGCCAGCAGTCTAGCAACCGAGCAGTACTTC; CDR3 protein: CASSLATEQYF
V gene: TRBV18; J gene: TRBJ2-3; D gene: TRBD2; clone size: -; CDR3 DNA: TGTGCCAGCTCGCCAATCAGGGCTAGCGGTAGCACAGATACGCAGTATTTT; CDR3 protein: CASSPIRASGSTDTQYF
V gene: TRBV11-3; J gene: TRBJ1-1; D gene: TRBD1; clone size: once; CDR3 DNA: TGTGCCAGCATCCCTCAGGGGGACCCCATGAGGAACACTGAAGCTTTCTTT; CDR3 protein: CASIPQGDPMRNTEAFF
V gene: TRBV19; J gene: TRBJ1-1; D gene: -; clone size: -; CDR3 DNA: TGTGCCAGTAGTATAGGGATAGGGCTTACCGGTTACAGGGTCACTGAAGCTTTCTTT; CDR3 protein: CASSIGIGLTGYRVTEAFF
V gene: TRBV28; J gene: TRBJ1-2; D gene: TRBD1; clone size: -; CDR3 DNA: TGTGCCAGCAACCCCGGGACAGGGGTTGGCTACACCTTC; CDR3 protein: CASNPGTGVGYTF
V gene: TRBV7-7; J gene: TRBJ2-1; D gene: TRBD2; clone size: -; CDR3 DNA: TGTGCCAGCAGCTTAGGTGAGACTAGCGGGGGCCATGAGCAGTTCTTC; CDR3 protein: CASSLGETSGGHEQFF
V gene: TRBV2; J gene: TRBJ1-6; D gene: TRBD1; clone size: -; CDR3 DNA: TGTGCCAGCAGCCAAGGACAGGATAATTCACCCCTCCACTTT; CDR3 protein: CASSQGQDNSPLHF
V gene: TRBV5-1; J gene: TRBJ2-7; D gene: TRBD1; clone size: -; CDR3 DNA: TGCGCCAGCAGCCAGGGACAGGGGGCCTACGAGCAGTACTTC; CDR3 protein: CASSQGQGAYEQYF
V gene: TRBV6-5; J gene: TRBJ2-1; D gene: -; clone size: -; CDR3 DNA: TGTGCCAGCAGTTACGGGTTGAGAGGCTCCTACAATGAGCAGTTCTTC; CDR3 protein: CASSYGLRGSYNEQFF
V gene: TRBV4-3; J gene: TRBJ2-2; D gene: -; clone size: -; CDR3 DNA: TGCGCCAGCAGCCATGATACACAGAGCAGGGGTAACACCGGGGAGCTGTTTTTT; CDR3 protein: CASSHDTQSRGNTGELFF
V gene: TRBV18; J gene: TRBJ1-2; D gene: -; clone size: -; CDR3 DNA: TGTGCCAGCTCACCACCGCCTGAGATAAAGCATGGCTACACCTTC; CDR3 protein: CASSPPPEIKHGYTF
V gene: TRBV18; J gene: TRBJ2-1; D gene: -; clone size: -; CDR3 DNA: TGTGCCAGCTCAACCCCCGGTGCAGGGTACAATGAGCAGTTCTTC; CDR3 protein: CASSTPGAGYNEQFF
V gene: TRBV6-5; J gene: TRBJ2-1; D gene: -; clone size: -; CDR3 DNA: TGTGCCAGCAGTTACCGAGGGAGTTGGAACAATGAGCAGTTCTTC; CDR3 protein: CASSYRGSWNNEQFF
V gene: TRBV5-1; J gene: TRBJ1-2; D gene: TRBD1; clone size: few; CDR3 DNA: TGCGCCAGCAGCATGATCGGACAGGGCAGATCAGGCTACACCTTC; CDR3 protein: CASSMIGQGRSGYTF
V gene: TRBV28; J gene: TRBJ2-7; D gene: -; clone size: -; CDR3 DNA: TGTGCCAGCAGCCCCCCCCCGGAGGGGCTCGAGCAGTACTTC; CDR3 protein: CASSPPPEGLEQYF
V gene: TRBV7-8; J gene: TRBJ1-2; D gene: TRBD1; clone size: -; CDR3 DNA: TGTGCCAGCAGCTCTACAGGGGACTATGGCTACACCTTC; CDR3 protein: CASSSTGDYGYTF
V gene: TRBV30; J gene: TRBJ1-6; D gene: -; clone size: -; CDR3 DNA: TGTGCCTCAACGGGGTTCTATAATTCACCCCTCCACTTT; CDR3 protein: CASTGFYNSPLHF
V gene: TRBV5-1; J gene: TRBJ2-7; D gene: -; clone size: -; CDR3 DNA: TGCGCCAGCAGCTCGAGCGGGCCGACCTACGAGCAGTACTTC; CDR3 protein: CASSSSGPTYEQYF
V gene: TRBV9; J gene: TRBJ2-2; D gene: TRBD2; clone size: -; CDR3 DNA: TGTGCCAGCAGCCTTAGCGGGATGGGCACCGGGGAGCTGTTTTTT; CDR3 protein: CASSLSGMGTGELFF
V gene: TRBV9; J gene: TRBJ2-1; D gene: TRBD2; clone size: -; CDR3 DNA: TGTGCCAGCGTGCCGGGACTAGTCTCCAATGAGCAGTTCTTC; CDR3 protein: CASVPGLVSNEQFF
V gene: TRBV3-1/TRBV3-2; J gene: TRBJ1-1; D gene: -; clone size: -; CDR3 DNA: TGTGCCAGCAGCCAAGTTCAGGCGAACACTGAAGCTTTCTTT; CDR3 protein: CASSQVQANTEAFF
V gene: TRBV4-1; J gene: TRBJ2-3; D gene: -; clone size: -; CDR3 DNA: TGCGCCAGCAGCCGCGGGCAAGCCGACTACCATCCGGGCACAGATACGCAGTATTTT; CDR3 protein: CASSRGQADYHPGTDTQYF
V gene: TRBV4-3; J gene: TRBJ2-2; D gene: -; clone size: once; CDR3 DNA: TGCGCCAGCAGCCAAAAATGGGCGGAGGCGAACACCGGGGAGCTGTTTTTT; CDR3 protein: CASSQKWAEANTGELFF
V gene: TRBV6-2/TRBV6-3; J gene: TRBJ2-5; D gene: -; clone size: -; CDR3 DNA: TGTGCCAGCAGTTACTCTGCCAGGGCCAGAGAGACCCAGTACTTC; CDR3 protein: CASSYSARARETQYF
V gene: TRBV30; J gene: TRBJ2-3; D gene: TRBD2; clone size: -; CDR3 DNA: TGTGCCTGGAGTGACACCGGCCTAGCGGGAGATACGCAGTATTTT; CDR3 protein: CAWSDTGLAGDTQYF
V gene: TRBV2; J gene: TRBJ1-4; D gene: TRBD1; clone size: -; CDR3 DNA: TGTGCCAGCAGTATCCGCCGGGACAGCCTCGAAAAACTGTTTTTT; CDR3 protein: CASSIRRDSLEKLFF
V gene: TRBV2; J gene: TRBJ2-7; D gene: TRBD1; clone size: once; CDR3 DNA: TGTGCCAGCAAACAGGGGGACTACGAGCAGTACTTC; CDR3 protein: CASKQGDYEQYF
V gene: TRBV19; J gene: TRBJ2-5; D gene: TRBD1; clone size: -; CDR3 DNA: TGTGCCAGTAAGGGGGTTGGACAGGGCGAGGAGACCCAGTACTTC; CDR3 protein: CASKGVGQGEETQYF
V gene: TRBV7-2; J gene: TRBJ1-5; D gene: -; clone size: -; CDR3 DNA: TGTGCCAGCAGCCCTCAAGGGACATCGAATCAGCCCCAGCATTTT; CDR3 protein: CASSPQGTSNQPQHF
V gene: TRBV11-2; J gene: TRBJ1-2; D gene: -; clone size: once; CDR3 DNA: TGTGCCAGCAGCTTTCATGGAGGCTATGGCTACACCTTC; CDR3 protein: CASSFHGGYGYTF
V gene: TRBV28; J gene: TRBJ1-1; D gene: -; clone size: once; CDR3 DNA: TGTGCCAGCAGACCCTCTCCGGGGAACACTGAAGCTTTCTTT; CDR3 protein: CASRPSPGNTEAFF
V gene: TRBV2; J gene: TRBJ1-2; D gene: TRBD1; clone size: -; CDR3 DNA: TGTGCCAGCATGCTACAGGGGAACTATGGCTACACCTTC; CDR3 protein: CASMLQGNYGYTF
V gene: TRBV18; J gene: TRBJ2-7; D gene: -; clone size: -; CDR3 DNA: TGTGCCAGCTCACCACAAGTAACGTCTAGCCTCTACGAGCAGTACTTC; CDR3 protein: CASSPQVTSSLYEQYF
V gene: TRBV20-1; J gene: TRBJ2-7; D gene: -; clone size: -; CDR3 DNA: TGCAGTGCTGGGCCGTCCTACGAGCAGTACTTC; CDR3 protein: CSAGPSYEQYF
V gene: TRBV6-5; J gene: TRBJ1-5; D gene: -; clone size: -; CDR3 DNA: TGTGCCAGCGCCAAGGGGTTAGGCAATCAGCCCCAGCATTTT; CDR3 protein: CASAKGLGNQPQHF
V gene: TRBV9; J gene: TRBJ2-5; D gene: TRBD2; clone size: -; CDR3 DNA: TGTGCCAGCAGCGACGGACTAGCGGGAGTAGGGACCCAGTACTTC; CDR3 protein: CASSDGLAGVGTQYF
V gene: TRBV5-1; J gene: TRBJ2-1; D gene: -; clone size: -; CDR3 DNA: TGCGCCAGCAGCTTGGGAGGCACACAGGAAAATGAGCAGTTCTTC; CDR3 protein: CASSLGGTQENEQFF